The present T cell receptor (beta chain) was sequenced within a study of cytomegalovirus exposure and HLA in healthy donors. Overall study results and limits: In vitro confirmation showed a few CMV-associated chains to be CMV antigen specific.

The study ran its PCR with 60 Vbeta and 13 Jbeta primers. Method: immunoSEQ multiplex PCR; TCRdb's copy keeps in-frame clones and lacks some. The sample has roughly 190,000 clones; approximately 83% are singletons. Details on this clone: The antigen is unknown.

The germline V gene has CDR1 LGHNA and CDR2 YNFKEQ. There are 14 residues in the CDR3. V was clipped by 1 base and J by 11 bases; unmatched bases: 9. Sequencing was carried out using PBMCs. This clonotype originated in a woman in her forties or fifties in good health and CMV-seropositive. The rearrangement uses TRBV4-2 and TRBJ1-1; 8 bases are shared with TRBD1. This CDR3 reads CASSQAGTGLVAFF. The CDR3 DNA is TGTGCCAGCAGCCAAGCCGGGACAGGTCTGGTTGCTTTCTTT.